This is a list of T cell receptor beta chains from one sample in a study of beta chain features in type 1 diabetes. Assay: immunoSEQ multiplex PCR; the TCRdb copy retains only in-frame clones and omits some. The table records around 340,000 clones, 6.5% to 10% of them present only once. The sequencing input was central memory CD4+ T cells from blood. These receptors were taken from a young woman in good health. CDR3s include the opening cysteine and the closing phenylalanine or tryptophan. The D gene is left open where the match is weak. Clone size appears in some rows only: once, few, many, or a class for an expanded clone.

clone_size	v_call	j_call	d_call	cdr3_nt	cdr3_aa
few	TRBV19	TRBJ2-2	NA	TGTGCCAGTAGTATCCTGGTGGGGCGTATTCCATCCGGGGAGCTGTTTTTT	CASSILVGRIPSGELFF
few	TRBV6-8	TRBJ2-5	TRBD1	TGTGCCAGCAGCCGAGAGGACAGGTCGGAGAGAACCCAGTACTTC	CASSREDRSERTQYF
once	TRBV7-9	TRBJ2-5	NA	TGTGCCAGCAGCTTATCGCGGGAGACCCAGTACTTC	CASSLSRETQYF
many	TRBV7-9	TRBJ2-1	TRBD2	TGTGCCAGCAGATCCCGACTAGCGGGAGCGTACAATGAGCAGTTCTTC	CASRSRLAGAYNEQFF
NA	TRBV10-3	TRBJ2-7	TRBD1	TGTGCCATCAGGGAAATCGGGGACAGTGAAGGGAACTTC	CAIREIGDSEGNF
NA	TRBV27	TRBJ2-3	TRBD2	TGTGCCAGCAGTTATTCACTAGCGGGAGGGTGGACAGATACGCAGTATTTT	CASSYSLAGGWTDTQYF
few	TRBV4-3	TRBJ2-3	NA	TGCGCCAGCAGCCAAGGGACAAACCTCATCGATACGCAGTATTTT	CASSQGTNLIDTQYF
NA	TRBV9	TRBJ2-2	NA	TGTGCCAGCAGCGTAGCCAGTAGTAGCGGGGAGCTGTTTTTT	CASSVASSSGELFF
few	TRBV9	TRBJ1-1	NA	TGTGCCAGCAGCCTGGGGGGTTTGAACACTGAAGCTTTCTTT	CASSLGGLNTEAFF
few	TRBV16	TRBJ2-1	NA	TGTGCCAGCAGCCAATCGGGGGCCGTACATGAGCAGTTCTTC	CASSQSGAVHEQFF
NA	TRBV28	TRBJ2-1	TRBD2	TGTGCCAGCAGTCAGCGGGATTCAGAGCAGTTCTTC	CASSQRDSEQFF
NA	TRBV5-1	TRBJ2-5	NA	TGCGCCAGCAGCTTGGCCAGGGGGGCGGAGACCCAGTACTTC	CASSLARGAETQYF
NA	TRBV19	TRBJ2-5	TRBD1	TGTGCCAGTAGTTTGCAGGGGGCCCCATACCAAGAGACCCAGTACTTC	CASSLQGAPYQETQYF
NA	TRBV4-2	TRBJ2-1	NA	TGTGCCAGCAGCTTGCTAGCGAATGAGCAGTTCTTC	CASSLLANEQFF
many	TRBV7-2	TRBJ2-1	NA	TGTGCCAGCAGCTTAGGGGCGGTCTCCTACAATGAGCAGTTCTTC	CASSLGAVSYNEQFF
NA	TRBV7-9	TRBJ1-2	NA	TGTGCCAGCAGCTCCGCCCCTCAAGATGGCTACACCTTC	CASSSAPQDGYTF
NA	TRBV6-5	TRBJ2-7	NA	TGTGCCACCTCCCGGGGCCATTCCTACGAGCAGTACTTC	CATSRGHSYEQYF
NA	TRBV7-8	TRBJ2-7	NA	TGTGCCAGCAGCTTAACGGGCGGGATCTACGAGCAGTACTTC	CASSLTGGIYEQYF
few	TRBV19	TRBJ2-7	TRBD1	TGTGCCAGTGCCGGACAGGGATCCTACGAGCAGTACTTC	CASAGQGSYEQYF
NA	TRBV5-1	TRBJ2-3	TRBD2	TGCGCCAGCACCTCAACCCTAGCGGGAGGGCCGGATACGCAGTATTTT	CASTSTLAGGPDTQYF
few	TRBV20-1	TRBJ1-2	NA	TGCAGTGCTAGGGCAGGGGCTGGCTACACCTTC	CSARAGAGYTF
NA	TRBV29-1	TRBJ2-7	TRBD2	TGCAGCGTTGGGTCTAGCGGGACATACGAGCAGTACTTC	CSVGSSGTYEQYF
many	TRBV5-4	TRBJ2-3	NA	TGTGCCAGCAGCTCTGTACAGGGAAGCACAGATACGCAGTATTTT	CASSSVQGSTDTQYF
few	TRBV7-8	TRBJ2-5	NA	TGTGCCAGCACCCTTACAGTCGTACAAGAGACCCAGTACTTC	CASTLTVVQETQYF
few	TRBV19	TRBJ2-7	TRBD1	TGTGCCAGTAGTATAACGACAGGGGTCGGCTACGAGCAGTACTTC	CASSITTGVGYEQYF
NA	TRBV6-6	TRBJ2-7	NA	TGTGCCAGCACCCAGGGCGGTAAACGCGGCGAGCAGTACTTC	CASTQGGKRGEQYF
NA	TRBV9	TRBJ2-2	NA	TGTGCCAGCTCCCAGACCAGCGAACGCACCGGGGAGCTGTTTTTT	CASSQTSERTGELFF
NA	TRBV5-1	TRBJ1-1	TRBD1	TGCGCCAGCAGCGGGACAGGGGGTTGGACTGAAGCTTTCTTT	CASSGTGGWTEAFF
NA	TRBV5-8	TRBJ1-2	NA	TGTGCCAGCAGCTTGTTTACCAGTGGTGGTGGCTACACCTTC	CASSLFTSGGGYTF
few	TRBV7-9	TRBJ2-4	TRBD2	TGTGCCAGCAGCCTGAGCGGGAGGGCTCTAAAAAACATTCAGTACTTC	CASSLSGRALKNIQYF
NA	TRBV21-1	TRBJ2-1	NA	TGTGCCAGCACTGACTATAGCGGGAACATCTACTCCTACAATGAGCAGTTCTTC	CASTDYSGNIYSYNEQFF
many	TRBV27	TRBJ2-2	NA	TGTGCCAGCAGTTTTAGGGGGGGCGGAAAGACCGGGGAGCTGTTTTTT	CASSFRGGGKTGELFF
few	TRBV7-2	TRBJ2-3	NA	TGTGCCAGCAGCTTAGCGCTCCTTAGCACAGATACGCAGTATTTT	CASSLALLSTDTQYF
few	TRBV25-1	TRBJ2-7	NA	TGTGCCAGCAGTCTGGATTCCTACGAGCAGTACTTC	CASSLDSYEQYF
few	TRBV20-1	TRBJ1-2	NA	TGCAGTGCTAGTGGGGCAGGACGCTACACCTTC	CSASGAGRYTF
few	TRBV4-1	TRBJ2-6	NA	TGCGCCAGCAGCCAAGTTACGGCAGGGGCCAACGTCCTGACTTTC	CASSQVTAGANVLTF
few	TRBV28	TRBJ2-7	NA	TGTGCCAGCAGTTTACCCCGGGACGGGAGAACCTACGAGCAGTACTTC	CASSLPRDGRTYEQYF
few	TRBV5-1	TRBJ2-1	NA	TGCGCCAGCAGCTTGGATGCCGGGAGCTCCTACAATGAGCAGTTCTTC	CASSLDAGSSYNEQFF
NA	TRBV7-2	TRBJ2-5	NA	TGTGCCAGCAGCTTGGAAATACTCCAAGAGACCCAGTACTTC	CASSLEILQETQYF
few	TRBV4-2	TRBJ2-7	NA	TGTGCCAGCAGCCAAGATCTTCACTACGAGCAGTACTTC	CASSQDLHYEQYF
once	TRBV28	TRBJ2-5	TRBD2	TGTGCCAGCAGCCGGACTAGCGGGAGGCCCCAAGAGACCCAGTACTTC	CASSRTSGRPQETQYF
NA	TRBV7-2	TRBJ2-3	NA	TGTGCCAGCAGCCCAGGGGTTTTTGATACGCAGTATTTT	CASSPGVFDTQYF
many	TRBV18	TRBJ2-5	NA	TGTGCCAGCTCACCAAGGATGGAAGAGACCCAGTACTTC	CASSPRMEETQYF